The 22 T cell receptor beta chains reported below all come from one sample, sequenced in a study of blood T cell repertoires in COVID-19. Measured with immunoSEQ multiplex PCR; TCRdb has only the in-frame clones, and not every one. The profile shows more than 250,000 clones, 92% of them singletons. Sequencing was performed on PBMCs or T cells enriched from blood (not recorded which). Receptors originate from a woman aged 25 to 45 who had recovered from COVID-19.

The V gene is TRBV19, the J gene TRBJ1-1; D is uncertain. Trimming cost V 7 bases and J 4 bases, with 16 bases left between them. This CDR3 spans 14 amino acids. Per germline, CDR1 LNHDA and CDR2 SQIVND (reference sequence). The CDR3 is CASNPAGRVTEAFF. Written as DNA, the CDR3 is TGTGCCAGTAACCCCGCCGGGAGGGTCACTGAAGCTTTCTTT.

The chain joins TRBV7-6 to TRBJ2-1, with 11 bases matching TRBD2. Germline values: CDR1 SGHVS, CDR2 FNYEAQ. V lost 5 bases, J lost 6 bases, and 6 bases stayed unmatched. The CDR3 length is 15 residues. In DNA form, the CDR3 reads TGTGCCAGCAGCGCATCCGGGACTAGCGGCAATGAGCAGTTCTTC. This codes for CASSASGTSGNEQFF.

V and J are TRBV24-1 and TRBJ2-7; 9 positions agree with TRBD2. The germline CDR1 and CDR2 sequences are KGHDR and SFDVKD. CDR3 length equals 16 residues. Germline trimming cut 2 bases from V and 5 bases from J; bases unmatched to any gene: 9. DNA for the CDR3: TGTGCCACCAGTGATTCCAGCGGGAGGTCCTACGACGAGCAGTACTTC. The encoded protein is CATSDSSGRSYDEQYF.

This clone was picked up one time. The rearrangement joins TRBV7-3 to TRBJ2-5, with 13 bases identical to TRBD2. The CDR3 has 15 amino acids. The junction had 3 bases not matched to a gene; V was cut back by 4 bases and J by 4 bases. Germline CDR1 and CDR2: SGHTA and FQGTGA. In DNA, the CDR3 is TGTGCCAGCAGCTGGACTAGCGGGAGTCTAGAGACCCAGTACTTC. It encodes CASSWTSGSLETQYF.

This clone is a singleton in its sample. The rearrangement uses TRBV28 and TRBJ1-1; tentatively, D is TRBD1 (6 bases). Per the germline V gene, CDR1 is MDHEN and CDR2 is SYDVKM. V was trimmed by 7 bases and J by 4 bases, leaving 16 bases between them. The length of the CDR3 is 14 residues. The CDR3, as DNA: TGTGCCAGCACCTCAGGGGCCGGGATCACTGAAGCTTTCTTT. The encoded protein is CASTSGAGITEAFF.

The rearrangement uses TRBV4-3 and TRBJ1-4; TRBD1 is a possible D gene (5 bases). Trimming left V 0 bases short and J 8 bases short, with 13 bases between. The CDR3 covers 15 residues. CDR1 is LGHNA, CDR2 YSLEER, per germline. CDR3 bases: TGCGCCAGCAGCCAAGAATTCGGGGGAATCGAAAAACTGTTTTTT. This encodes CASSQEFGGIEKLFF.

This chain joins TRBV19 and TRBJ1-5, with D unresolved. Germline V gives CDR1 LNHDA, CDR2 SQIVND (reference sequence). The V and J ends lost 3 bases and 0 bases respectively, with 9 bases between them. This CDR3 has 15 amino acids. The CDR3 nucleotides are TGTGCCAGTAGTATGGCAGTTTATAGCAATCAGCCCCAGCATTTT. Its protein product is CASSMAVYSNQPQHF.

The chain combines TRBV24-1 with TRBJ2-1; TRBD2 aligns across 9 bases. V shed 5 bases, J shed 4 bases, and the junction held 5 bases outside the gene matches. The CDR3 spans 15 residues. Germline CDR1 is KGHDR and CDR2 is SFDVKD. The DNA for the CDR3 is TGTGCCACCAGTGGGAGGCGGGGGGGGTACAATGAGCAGTTCTTC. Its translation is CATSGRRGGYNEQFF.

The rearrangement uses TRBV19 and TRBJ1-3; 8 bases align to TRBD1. Germline lookup yields CDR1 LNHDA and CDR2 SQIVND (reference sequence). CDR3 length: 16 amino acids. With V trimmed by 7 bases and J by 0 bases, 8 bases remained unmatched. The chain's CDR3 is CASKVPGTGSGNTIYF. The CDR3 DNA reads as TGTGCCAGTAAAGTCCCCGGGACAGGCTCTGGAAACACCATATATTTT.

As DNA, the CDR3 is TGTGCCAGCAGACTAGCGGGCGGTCACAGCTCCTACGAGCAGTACTTC. Its protein product is CASRLAGGHSSYEQYF. The chain is built from TRBV28 and TRBJ2-7, with 9 bases aligning to TRBD2. Per the germline V gene, CDR1 is MDHEN and CDR2 is SYDVKM. The length of the CDR3 is 16 residues. The V and J ends lost 6 bases and 0 bases, in that order; junction bases with no gene match: 9.

The V gene is TRBV28, the J gene TRBJ1-3; 9 positions agree with TRBD1. V lost 6 bases to trimming and J lost 2 bases; unmatched junction nucleotides: 8. From germline, CDR1 is MDHEN and CDR2 SYDVKM. There are 16 residues in the CDR3. For the CDR3, the DNA is TGTGCCAGCAGCACCGGGACAGGGACCCCTGGAAACACCATATATTTT. Translating gives CASSTGTGTPGNTIYF. Full variable domain (missing parts from reference TRBV28 and TRBJ1-3): DVKVTQSSRYLVKRTGEKVFLECVQDMDHENMFWYRQDPGLGLRLIYFSYDVKMKEKGDIPEGYSVSREKKERFSLILESASTNQTSMYLCASSTGTGTPGNTIYFGEGSWLTVV.

The chain uses TRBV5-1 and TRBJ2-7; maybe TRBD1 (6 bases). Trimming shortened V by 4 bases and J by 2 bases, and 10 bases separated the two germline ends. Germline lookup yields CDR1 SGHRS and CDR2 YFSETQ. CDR3 size: 13 residues. The CDR3 bases are TGCGCCAGCAGCCGGGACACTACCTACGAGCAGTACTTC. Translated: CASSRDTTYEQYF.

The V gene is TRBV28, the J gene TRBJ1-1, with D unclear. Trimming removed 6 bases from V and 0 bases from J, with 11 bases in between. Germline values: CDR1 MDHEN, CDR2 SYDVKM. The CDR3 totals 14 residues. The CDR3, as DNA: TGTGCCAGCAGCCCGGGGATGTTGAACACTGAAGCTTTCTTT. It specifies CASSPGMLNTEAFF. The full variable domain, with the rest looked up from reference TRBV28 and TRBJ1-1, is DVKVTQSSRYLVKRTGEKVFLECVQDMDHENMFWYRQDPGLGLRLIYFSYDVKMKEKGDIPEGYSVSREKKERFSLILESASTNQTSMYLCASSPGMLNTEAFFGQGTRLTVV.

This clone was seen a handful of times. V usage is TRBV18 and J usage is TRBJ1-4; D gene ambiguous. With 5 bases removed from V and 5 bases from J, the gap between germline ends came to 9 bases. Germline CDR1 is KGHSH and CDR2 is LQKENI. CDR3 length equals 13 residues. CDR3 in amino acids: CASSTAQNEKLFF. Written as DNA, the CDR3 is TGTGCCAGCTCAACCGCCCAGAATGAAAAACTGTTTTTT.

The rearrangement links TRBV12-5 to TRBJ2-3; D is unresolved. V was clipped by 6 bases and J by 6 bases, with 10 bases between them. The length of the CDR3 is 12 residues. Germline-derived CDR1 and CDR2 are LGHNT and FRNRAP. The CDR3 here is CASGLASDTQYF. The CDR3 DNA reads as TGTGCTAGTGGGTTAGCCTCTGATACGCAGTATTTT.

This chain joins TRBV7-2 and TRBJ2-5, with 10 bases aligning to TRBD2. Germline V gives CDR1 SGHTA, CDR2 FQGNSA. V lost 2 bases and J lost 7; bases outside the gene matches: 10. The CDR3 covers 16 residues. The CDR3 DNA sequence: TGTGCCAGCAGCTTAAGCCCAGCGGGAGGGTTTGGGACCCAGTACTTC. It encodes CASSLSPAGGFGTQYF.

This chain joins TRBV27 and TRBJ2-3, with 8 bases matching TRBD2. Germline V gene lookup returns CDR1 MNHEY and CDR2 SMNVEV (reference sequence). CDR3 size: 17 residues. The V gene end was trimmed by 5 bases and the J gene end by 0 bases; junction bases not matched to a gene: 10. CDR3 in DNA: TGTGCCAGCAGTATAAGACTAGCGCAAAAAAGCACAGATACGCAGTATTTT. As protein: CASSIRLAQKSTDTQYF.

The sample holds one count of this clone. This chain uses TRBV6-2 or TRBV6-3 with TRBJ1-3; 7 nucleotides agree with TRBD1. The CDR3 is 16 residues long. V lost 5 bases to trimming and J lost 0 bases; unmatched junction nucleotides: 7. Per the germline V gene, CDR1 is MNHEY and CDR2 is SVGEGT. CDR3: CASSLDRTSSGNTIYF. In DNA, the CDR3 is TGTGCCAGCAGTCTGGACAGGACCAGCTCTGGAAACACCATATATTTT.

The table lists this clone with a few counts. The rearrangement links TRBV2 to TRBJ1-6; TRBD1 matches at 7 bases. Germline CDR1 SNHLY, CDR2 FYNNEI. The CDR3 contains 15 residues. Unmatched junction bases numbered 6, after V lost 8 bases and J lost 2 bases. CDR3 in DNA: TGTGCCAGCCGAACAGGGACAGCCTATAATTCACCCCTCCACTTT. This encodes CASRTGTAYNSPLHF.

The rearrangement joins TRBV2 to TRBJ2-7; 10 bases are shared with TRBD2. The V gene end was trimmed by 3 bases and the J gene end by 2 bases; junction bases not matched to a gene: 10. CDR3 size: 17 residues. Germline loops: CDR1 SNHLY, CDR2 FYNNEI. The chain's CDR3 is CASSDNIGLADPYEQYF. In DNA, the CDR3 is TGTGCCAGCAGTGATAATATCGGACTAGCGGATCCCTACGAGCAGTACTTC.

In DNA form, the CDR3 reads TGCGCCAGCCTTCAGCGCGGGTACAATGAGCAGTTCTTC. It yields the protein CASLQRGYNEQFF. V gene TRBV23-1 combines with J gene TRBJ2-1; TRBD2 might be the D (5 bases). TRBV23-1 is an ORF for which the function is uncertain. The CDR3 totals 13 residues. The V end lost 8 bases, the J end lost 4 bases, and 12 bases lay between the germline ends.

The J gene is TRBJ1-5, the V gene TRBV18, with unresolved D. The CDR3 is made up of 15 amino acids. V dropped 0 bases and J dropped 4 bases, with 10 bases sitting between them. CDR1 is KGHSH and CDR2 is LQKENI in the germline V gene. The chain's CDR3 is CASSPPLGENQPQHF. For the CDR3, the DNA is TGTGCCAGCTCACCACCACTCGGAGAAAATCAGCCCCAGCATTTT. Full variable domain (outside the CDR3, taken from reference TRBV18 and TRBJ1-5): NAGVMQNPRHLVRRRGQEARLRCSPMKGHSHVYWYRQLPEEGLKFMVYLQKENIIDESGMPKERFSAEFPKEGPSILRIQQVVRGDSAAYFCASSPPLGENQPQHFGDGTRLSIL.